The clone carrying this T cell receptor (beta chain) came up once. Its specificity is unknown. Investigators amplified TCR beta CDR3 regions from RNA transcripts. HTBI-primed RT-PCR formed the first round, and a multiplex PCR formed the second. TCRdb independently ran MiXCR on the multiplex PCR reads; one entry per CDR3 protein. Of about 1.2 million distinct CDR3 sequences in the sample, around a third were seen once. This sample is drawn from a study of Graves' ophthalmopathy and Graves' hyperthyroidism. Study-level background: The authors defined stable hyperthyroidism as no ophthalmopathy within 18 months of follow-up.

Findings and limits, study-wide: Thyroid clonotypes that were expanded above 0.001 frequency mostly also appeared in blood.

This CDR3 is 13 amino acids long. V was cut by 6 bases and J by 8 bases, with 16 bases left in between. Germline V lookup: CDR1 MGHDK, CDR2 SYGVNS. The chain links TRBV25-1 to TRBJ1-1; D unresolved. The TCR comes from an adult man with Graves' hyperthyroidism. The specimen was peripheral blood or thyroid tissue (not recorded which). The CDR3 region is CASRDPTISEAFF. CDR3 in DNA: TGTGCCAGCAGAGATCCGACAATTTCAGAAGCTTTCTTT.